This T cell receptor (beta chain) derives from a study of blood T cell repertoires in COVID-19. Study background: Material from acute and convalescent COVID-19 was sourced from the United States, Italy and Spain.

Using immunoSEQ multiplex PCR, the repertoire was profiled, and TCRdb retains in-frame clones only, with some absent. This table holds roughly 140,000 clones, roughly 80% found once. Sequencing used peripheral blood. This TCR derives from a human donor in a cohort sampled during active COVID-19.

The DNA of the CDR3 is TGTGCCAGCAGCTTGGTTCAGGGGCCGGCGGTTAACACTGAAGCTTTCTTT. Protein product: CASSLVQGPAVNTEAFF. V and J are TRBV13 and TRBJ1-1, with a possible D match to TRBD1 (6 bases). Germline values: CDR1 PRHDT, CDR2 FYEKMQ (reference sequence). Trimming pared 3 bases from V and 2 bases from J, leaving 19 bases between. The CDR3 is 17 residues long.